One T cell receptor (beta chain) is described in this entry. The CDR3 totals 15 residues. V lost 5 bases and J lost 4; bases outside the gene matches: 7. Looked up from germline, CDR1 is ENHRY and CDR2 is SYGVKD. This sample is drawn from a study of blood T cell repertoires in COVID-19. Turning to the study itself: Donors in the United States, Italy and Spain gave samples during acute or convalescent COVID-19. The analysed material was cDNA or gDNA that came from T cells, B-cell-depleted T cells, or PBMCs.

Authors' data handling: How many nucleated cells were present was estimated from reference gene primer amplification. Profiled with immunoSEQ multiplex PCR; TCRdb holds only in-frame clones, not every one. Clonal size and the V and J genes are those of that table, whereas D and trimming came from the DNA. The sample has over 150,000 clones, roughly four fifths seen once; the top ten hold about 6.9%. The chain carries TRBV10-3 and TRBJ1-5, with 8 bases lining up with TRBD1. The receptor comes from a human donor with acute or convalescent COVID-19. The donor label of this sample is uncertain. Sequenced input: peripheral blood. CDR3 loop: CAISPGTGFNQPQHF. For the CDR3, the DNA is TGTGCCATCAGTCCCGGGACAGGCTTTAATCAGCCCCAGCATTTT.